These 2 T cell receptor beta chains originate from one sample sequenced in a study of T-cell memory formation after mild COVID-19. TCRdb reprocessed the 5' RACE reads via MiXCR and lists one record per CDR3 protein. Here the sample spans 300,000 to 400,000 distinct CDR3 sequences, under 25% being singletons. The specimen sequenced was PBMCs or a T cell subset sorted from them (not recorded which). The receptors were gathered from an adult woman who had mild COVID-19 (a few samples of this study predate the infection). Cell type and time point are not known.

J is TRBJ2-1 and V is TRBV7-9; TRBD2 aligns across 9 bases. The trim removed 3 bases at V and 10 bases at J, leaving 10 bases unmatched. The CDR3 runs to 15 residues. Germline CDR1 is SEHNR and CDR2 is FQNEAQ (reference sequence). CDR3 DNA sequence: TGTGCCAGCAGCTTGTCGAGTAGCGGGAGAAACGAGCAGTTCTTC. Translated, it gives CASSLSSSGRNEQFF. Using reference TRBV7-9 and TRBJ2-1 for the parts outside the CDR3, the full variable domain is DTGVSQNPRHKITKRGQNVTFRCDPISEHNRLYWYRQTLGQGPEFLTYFQNEAQLEKSRLLSDRFSAERPKGSFSTLEIQRTEQGDSAMYLCASSLSSSGRNEQFFGPGTRLTVL.

The V and J genes are TRBV6-5 and TRBJ2-3, with 7 bases identical to TRBD2. Germline V gene lookup returns CDR1 MNHEY and CDR2 SVGAGI. The CDR3 consists of 15 residues. Trimming removed 4 bases from V and 2 bases from J; junction bases left unmatched: 6. The CDR3 loop is CASSSSGPSTDTQYF. DNA of the CDR3: TGTGCCAGCAGTTCTAGCGGACCCTCCACAGATACGCAGTATTTT.